These 10 T cell receptor beta chains were sequenced from one sample in a study of technical replicates of blood from a handful of donors. Profiled with immunoSEQ multiplex PCR; TCRdb holds only in-frame clones, not every one. The sample yields about 61,000 clones, approximately 97% seen once. The specimen sequenced was T cells isolated from PBMCs. The receptors stem from a human donor in good health.

V usage is TRBV5-1 and J usage is TRBJ2-7; no firm D call. Germline lookup yields CDR1 SGHRS and CDR2 YFSETQ. V lost 2 bases, J lost 6 bases, and 12 bases lay in between. The CDR3 extends over 13 amino acids. CDR3 amino acids: CASSFLTSGEQYF. For the CDR3, the DNA is TGCGCCAGCAGCTTTCTCACGTCGGGCGAGCAGTACTTC. Complete variable domain (other parts from reference TRBV5-1 and TRBJ2-7): KAGVTQTPRYLIKTRGQQVTLSCSPISGHRSVSWYQQTPGQGLQFLFEYFSETQRNKGNFPGRFSGRQFSNSRSEMNVSTLELGDSALYLCASSFLTSGEQYFGPGTRLTVT.

The chain carries TRBV6-6 and TRBJ1-3; the D gene is possibly TRBD1 (6 bases). The CDR3 extends over 15 amino acids. Trimming shortened V by 0 bases and J by 3 bases, and 9 bases separated the two germline ends. Germline V lookup: CDR1 MNHNY, CDR2 SVGAGI (reference sequence). CDR3: CASSYSRGGGNTIYF. In nucleotides, the CDR3 is TGTGCCAGCAGTTACTCGAGAGGGGGTGGAAACACCATATATTTT.

This clone was found a few times. This chain connects TRBV27 to TRBJ2-3; 9 positions agree with TRBD2. Trimming removed 3 bases from V and 4 bases from J; junction bases left unmatched: 5. CDR3 size: 15 residues. Germline-derived CDR1 and CDR2 are MNHEY and SMNVEV (reference sequence). The CDR3 loop reads CASSFVAGVADTQYF. CDR3 nucleotides: TGTGCCAGCAGTTTTGTAGCGGGAGTCGCAGATACGCAGTATTTT.

The chain has TRBV10-1 and TRBJ1-4; TRBD1 agrees at 9 bases. Germline trimming cut 2 bases from V and 7 bases from J; bases unmatched to any gene: 2. The CDR3 has 14 amino acids. Germline loops: CDR1 WNHNN, CDR2 SYGVQD (reference sequence). In nucleotides, the CDR3 is TGCGCCAGCAGTGAGAACAGGGGGCCTGAAAAACTGTTTTTT. This translates into CASSENRGPEKLFF.

The rearrangement uses TRBV5-1 and TRBJ2-7; 7 bases match TRBD2. The germline V gene has CDR1 SGHRS and CDR2 YFSETQ. This CDR3 has 14 amino acids. Unmatched junction bases numbered 7, after V lost 5 bases and J lost 2 bases. DNA of the CDR3: TGCGCCAGCAGTCCGGGGGGACGGGCCTACGAGCAGTACTTC. Its translation: CASSPGGRAYEQYF.

The chain recombines TRBV25-1 with TRBJ1-5, with D tentatively TRBD1 (5 bases). CDR1 and CDR2 (germline): MGHDK, SYGVNS. Trimming left V 2 bases short and J 0 bases short, with 11 bases between. The CDR3 covers 16 residues. CDR3 in amino acids: CASSERGIYSNQPQHF. The CDR3 nucleotides are TGTGCCAGCAGTGAACGGGGGATTTATAGCAATCAGCCCCAGCATTTT.

This clone was counted only a few times. The chain recombines TRBV28 with TRBJ2-2; D unclear. CDR1 is MDHEN and CDR2 is SYDVKM in the germline V gene. The CDR3 runs to 11 residues. Between the trimmed V and J ends, which lost 8 bases and 8 bases, there was a span of 9 bases. In DNA, the CDR3 is TGTGCCAGCTACTGGGCGGGGGAGCTGTTTTTT. This gives the protein CASYWAGELFF.

The J gene is TRBJ2-7, the V gene TRBV10-3; D might be TRBD1 (6 bases). Per the germline V gene, CDR1 is ENHRY and CDR2 is SYGVKD. Between the trimmed V and J ends, which lost 2 bases and 2 bases, there was a span of 10 bases. This CDR3 has 14 amino acids. The CDR3 region is CAISEVTGPYEQYF. The CDR3 nucleotides are TGTGCCATCAGTGAGGTGACAGGACCCTACGAGCAGTACTTC.

With respect to this clone: The junction shows a germline mismatch at one end, possibly a read error. The CDR3 loop is CASSLTSHSALHF. In nucleotides, the CDR3 is TGTGCCAGCAGCTTGACCTCCCATTCAGCCCTCCACTTT. This chain connects TRBV5-6 to TRBJ1-6, with D unclear. Germline CDR1 SGHDT, CDR2 YYEEEE. The length of the CDR3 is 13 residues.

This rearrangement joins TRBV28 to TRBJ1-1; D is unresolved. Germline V lookup: CDR1 MDHEN, CDR2 SYDVKM. CDR3 length: 10 residues. V was pared by 7 bases and J by 7 bases, with 7 bases between. CDR3 sequence: CASNRGEAFF. Here the CDR3 DNA reads TGTGCCAGCAACCGGGGTGAAGCTTTCTTT.